Below are 6 T cell receptor beta chains sequenced from a single sample in a study of blood T cells in healthy people across ages (dated by TCRdb to the mid-2010s). Library construction relied on 5' RACE. These reads were obtained on an Illumina HiSeq 2500. A second 7 to 11 cycle PCR used a sample-barcoded 5' primer and a J-beta primer mix. TCRdb reanalyzed the raw reads on its own, using fastp at Q25 for trimming and MiXCR for clone calling, and kept in-frame beta chains. Every CDR3 protein is listed once, alongside the most common genes and DNA of its rows. The sample table contains 800,000 to 950,000 distinct CDR3 sequences; only one count was recorded for almost 30% of them. The ten largest clonotypes hold 10% of the sample. These data also featured in a second study, about T cells of mothers and their children.

Sequences were obtained from blood. The source is a woman aged 40 to 49 in good health.

The chain carries TRBV7-2 and TRBJ2-1, with D possibly matching TRBD2 (6 bases). V dropped 5 bases and J dropped 1 base, with 12 bases sitting between them. The germline V gene has CDR1 SGHTA and CDR2 FQGNSA. This CDR3 spans 15 amino acids. CDR3 in DNA: TGTGCCAGCAGCCCCTGGGCGGGATCCTACAATGAGCAGTTCTTC. Translating gives CASSPWAGSYNEQFF.

The CDR3 sequence: CSVEGGTVYGYTF. In nucleotides, the CDR3 is TGCAGCGTTGAAGGGGGCACAGTCTATGGCTACACCTTC. The chain carries TRBV29-1 and TRBJ1-2; tentatively, D is TRBD1 (5 bases). CDR3 length: 13 residues. Per germline, CDR1 SQVTM and CDR2 ANQGSEA. The V gene lost 1 base and the J gene lost 4 bases, with 10 bases spanning the gap. The full variable domain, its missing parts supplied by reference TRBV29-1 and TRBJ1-2, is SAVISQKPSRDICQRGTSLTIQCQVDSQVTMMFWYRQQPGQSLTLIATANQGSEATYESGFVIDKFPISRPNLTFSTLTVSNMSPEDSSIYLCSVEGGTVYGYTFGSGTRLTVV.

This clonotype has at least ten counts. The CDR3, as DNA: TGCAGTGCTAGAATACGTGGGGTCTCCTACGAGCAGTACTTC. This gives the protein CSARIRGVSYEQYF. This sequence joins TRBV20-1 and TRBJ2-7; D not resolved. The germline V gene encodes CDR1 DFQATT and CDR2 SNEGSKA (reference sequence). The CDR3 is 14 residues long. Trimming shortened V by 2 bases and J by 0 bases, and 11 bases separated the two germline ends.

This clonotype showed up many times. The chain uses TRBV4-3 and TRBJ2-7; D possibly corresponds to TRBD1 (6 bases). The CDR3 is 16 residues long. V lost 3 bases and J 2 bases, leaving 17 bases between the germline ends. Germline CDR1 reads LGHNA; CDR2 reads YSLEER. The CDR3 region is CASSQCQGKSTYEQYF. The CDR3 DNA is TGCGCCAGCAGCCAGTGCCAGGGGAAATCTACCTACGAGCAGTACTTC.

The table lists this clonotype with a count of one. The J gene is TRBJ2-3, the V gene TRBV20-1; 7 positions agree with TRBD2. CDR1 is DFQATT, CDR2 SNEGSKA, per germline (reference sequence). This CDR3 contains 15 residues. J gave up 2 bases and V 6 bases, and 11 bases lay outside the gene matches. CDR3 region: CSAALGRGNTDTQYF. The CDR3 nucleotides are TGCAGTGCCGCCCTGGGGCGGGGGAACACAGATACGCAGTATTTT.

On this clonotype: One end of the junction is discordant with germline, which a read error may explain. The chain employs TRBV7-9 and TRBJ2-5, with 11 bases fitting TRBD2. Germline V CDR1 and CDR2: SEHNR, FQNEAQ (reference sequence). CDR3 length equals 19 residues. The CDR3 loop reads CASSIAPGLASGRKETQYF. For the CDR3, the DNA is TGTGCCAGCAGCATAGCGCCCGGTTTGGCTAGCGGGAGGAAAGAGACCCAGTACTTC.